One sample yielded the 11 T cell receptor beta chains listed below, sequenced in a study of OX40 agonist ivuxolimab in advanced cancers. Here immunoSEQ multiplex PCR was the method, and the copy in TCRdb shows in-frame clones only, minus some. In the table there are tens of thousands of clones, roughly 84% of which are singletons. This sample comprised CD4+ or CD8+ T cells sorted from blood, obtained in a trial of the OX40 agonist ivuxolimab. The receptor set was obtained from an adult with an advanced solid tumor such as melanoma, head and neck, liver or kidney cancer.

V gene TRBV18 combines with J gene TRBJ1-2, with a possible D match to TRBD1 (5 bases). The V end lost 1 base, the J end lost 3 bases, and 21 bases lay between the germline ends. The germline V gene encodes CDR1 KGHSH and CDR2 LQKENI. The length of the CDR3 is 18 residues. The CDR3 region is CASSPRADRGRSDYGYTF. The CDR3 DNA follows: TGTGCCAGCTCACCACGAGCCGACAGAGGAAGATCGGACTATGGCTACACCTTC.

The rearrangement joins TRBV5-8 to TRBJ1-1; D remains unclear. Germline CDR1 SGHTS, CDR2 YDEGEE. V lost 3 bases, J lost 1 base, and 13 bases lay in between. The CDR3 spans 15 residues. The DNA for the CDR3 is TGTGCCAGCAGCTGGTCAGCCTTCCAGAACACTGAAGCTTTCTTT. As protein: CASSWSAFQNTEAFF.

The chain uses TRBV7-2 and TRBJ2-1; D perhaps matches TRBD2 (6 bases). The CDR3 consists of 18 residues. V lost 5 bases and J 7 bases, leaving 27 bases between the germline ends. CDR1 is SGHTA and CDR2 is FQGNSA in the germline V gene. CDR3 protein: CASSPGGSRAGRLNEQFF. The CDR3 coding sequence is TGTGCCAGCAGCCCCGGGGGATCGAGGGCAGGGCGTTTGAATGAGCAGTTCTTC.

The CDR3 protein is CATSRDRSDLTPNSPLHF. In DNA, the CDR3 is TGTGCCACCAGCAGAGATCGGTCAGACTTAACGCCTAATTCACCCCTCCACTTT. This chain links TRBV15 with TRBJ1-6; D remains unclear. Germline V gene data show CDR1 as LNHNV and CDR2 as YYDKDF (reference sequence). Trimming left V 0 bases short and J 6 bases short, with 18 bases between. The length of the CDR3 is 18 residues.

The V call is TRBV29-1, the J call TRBJ2-3; 9 bases match TRBD1. The CDR3 is 12 amino acids. Germline-derived CDR1 and CDR2 are SQVTM and ANQGSEA. J was trimmed by 1 base and V by 7 bases; bases with no gene match: 0. The CDR3 reads CSGDRGTDTQYF. The CDR3 DNA reads as TGCAGCGGGGACAGGGGCACAGATACGCAGTATTTT.

The genes are TRBV2 and TRBJ2-7; no clear D. This CDR3 spans 13 amino acids. Germline assignment: CDR1 SNHLY and CDR2 FYNNEI. V lost 0 bases, J lost 11 bases, and 14 bases lay in between. This CDR3 is CASSEAEMDREYF. CDR3 DNA: TGTGCCAGCAGTGAAGCGGAGATGGATCGGGAGTACTTC.

The chain couples TRBV7-2 to TRBJ1-2; 9 positions match TRBD1. Germline V gene data show CDR1 as SGHTA and CDR2 as FQGNSA. J gave up 6 bases and V 5 bases, and 13 bases lay outside the gene matches. The CDR3 covers 16 residues. CDR3 sequence (DNA): TGTGCCAGCAGCGCACCAACAGGGGGCGCGGTTCATGGCTACACCTTC. Residues: CASSAPTGGAVHGYTF. The full variable domain, with the rest looked up from reference TRBV7-2 and TRBJ1-2, is GAGVSQSPSNKVTEKGKDVELRCDPISGHTALYWYRQSLGQGLEFLIYFQGNSAPDKSGLPSDRFSAERTGGSVSTLTIQRTQQEDSAVYLCASSAPTGGAVHGYTFGSGTRLTVV.

The rearrangement joins TRBV29-1 to TRBJ2-7; 7 nucleotides match TRBD1. V lost 4 bases and J lost 0; bases outside the gene matches: 0. CDR1 is SQVTM and CDR2 is ANQGSEA in the germline V gene. CDR3 length: 12 amino acids. In DNA form, the CDR3 reads TGCAGCGTTGGGGACAGCTCCTACGAGCAGTACTTC. It yields the protein CSVGDSSYEQYF.

CDR3 residues: CASSLLSGANVLTF. CDR3 bases: TGTGCCAGCAGTCTCCTCTCTGGGGCCAACGTCCTGACTTTC. The J gene is TRBJ2-6, the V gene TRBV6-6; D not certain. The germline V gene has CDR1 MNHNY and CDR2 SVGAGI (reference sequence). CDR3 length: 14 residues. The V end lost 5 bases, the J end lost 0 bases, and 5 bases lay between the germline ends.

V gene TRBV19 combines with J gene TRBJ2-4, with 9 bases fitting TRBD1. The V gene's germline CDR1 is LNHDA and CDR2 SQIVND (reference sequence). The CDR3 totals 17 residues. V lost 0 bases to trimming and J lost 2 bases; unmatched junction nucleotides: 5. The CDR3 is CASSIEGQGLTKNIQYF. DNA of the CDR3: TGTGCCAGTAGTATAGAGGGACAGGGTCTAACCAAAAACATTCAGTACTTC.

The chain combines TRBV4-3 with TRBJ1-1, with unresolved D. V dropped 6 bases and J dropped 2 bases, with 10 bases sitting between them. The CDR3 is 13 amino acids. CDR1 and CDR2 (germline): LGHNA, YSLEER. The DNA for the CDR3 is TGCGCCAGCAGGAGGAACTTAAACACTGAAGCTTTCTTT. Translating gives CASRRNLNTEAFF.